This T cell receptor beta chain was identified in a study of T cells in Graves' hyperthyroidism and ophthalmopathy. Deletions cut 0 bases from V and 0 bases from J, with 22 bases between. The CDR3 contains 19 residues. Germline assignment: CDR1 GTSNPN and CDR2 SVGIG (reference sequence). This clonotype appeared many times. The investigators amplified TCR beta CDR3 regions from RNA transcripts. During a first-round RT-PCR of the TCR CDR3, the HTBI primer set was used. TCRdb re-derived calls from the multiplex PCR reads in MiXCR, one entry per CDR3 protein. The table has about 530,000 distinct CDR3 sequences, about 15% seen once.

The specimen sequenced was blood. This receptor was identified in a woman aged 18 to 35 with Graves' ophthalmopathy. This chain connects TRBV30 to TRBJ2-3, with D perhaps TRBD2 (6 bases). CDR3 protein: CAWSVTTGRMDYSTDTQYF. CDR3 DNA: TGTGCCTGGAGTGTAACGACGGGTAGGATGGACTATAGCACAGATACGCAGTATTTT.